One and the same sample provided the 11 T cell receptor beta chains below, sequenced in a study of blood T cell repertoires in COVID-19. Repertoires were generated with immunoSEQ multiplex PCR, while TCRdb's copy carries only in-frame clones and drops some. Found here are 150,000 to 200,000 clones, more than 80% of them singletons; the top ten hold roughly 2%. The source material was peripheral blood. The receptor source for this set is a woman aged 55-75 years with COVID-19, enrolled during active disease.

The chain joins TRBV10-3 to TRBJ1-2, with 8 bases matching TRBD1. The germline gives CDR1 ENHRY, CDR2 SYGVKD. This CDR3 is 14 amino acids long. V lost 10 bases to trimming and J lost 2 bases; unmatched junction nucleotides: 9. The CDR3 spells CATKQGDYNYGYTF. CDR3 sequence (DNA): TGTGCCACGAAACAGGGGGATTACAACTATGGCTACACCTTC.

The rearrangement uses TRBV29-1 and TRBJ1-1; 9 nucleotides line up with TRBD1. Germline loops: CDR1 SQVTM, CDR2 ANQGSEA. The CDR3 runs to 14 residues. Losses at the gene ends were 8 bases for V and 4 bases for J; bases not matched to a gene: 11. CDR3 loop: CSTTSTGGGTEAFF. The CDR3 nucleotides read TGCAGCACTACGTCGACAGGGGGGGGCACTGAAGCTTTCTTT.

The V gene is TRBV4-1, the J gene TRBJ2-2; D is perhaps TRBD1 (6 bases). The CDR3 consists of 16 residues. Germline CDR1 reads MGHRA; CDR2 reads YSYEKL. The germline V and J ends were trimmed by 0 bases and 6 bases, with 14 bases remaining between them. The CDR3 here is CASSQEGQGWAGELFF. Written as DNA, the CDR3 is TGCGCCAGCAGCCAAGAGGGGCAGGGGTGGGCCGGGGAGCTGTTTTTT.

This clone was recorded only once. The gene calls are TRBV7-9 and TRBJ1-1, with D unclear. Trimming left V 6 bases short and J 4 bases short, with 9 bases between. The CDR3 has 12 residues. The V gene's germline CDR1 is SEHNR and CDR2 FQNEAQ (reference sequence). The CDR3 region has the DNA TGTGCCAGCAGTTCAAGCTTCACTGAAGCTTTCTTT. It codes for CASSSSFTEAFF.

The CDR3, as DNA: TGTGCCAGCAGCCCCCCTTCGAGTTCACCCCTCCACTTT. Encoded protein: CASSPPSSSPLHF. The rearrangement uses TRBV7-9 and TRBJ1-6; D gene uncertain. Per germline, CDR1 SEHNR and CDR2 FQNEAQ (reference sequence). The V and J ends lost 5 bases and 9 bases respectively, with 11 bases between them. The CDR3 spans 13 residues.

A few counts support this clone. The rearrangement links TRBV7-2 to TRBJ1-1; D call uncertain. In germline, CDR1 is SGHTA, CDR2 FQGNSA. Deletions cut 1 base from V and 0 bases from J, with 6 bases between. The CDR3 totals 14 residues. DNA for the CDR3: TGTGCCAGCAGCTTAGTATCAGTGAACACTGAAGCTTTCTTT. Protein: CASSLVSVNTEAFF. Variable domain in full (rest from reference TRBV7-2 and TRBJ1-1): GAGVSQSPSNKVTEKGKDVELRCDPISGHTALYWYRQSLGQGLEFLIYFQGNSAPDKSGLPSDRFSAERTGGSVSTLTIQRTQQEDSAVYLCASSLVSVNTEAFFGQGTRLTVV.

This chain links TRBV4-3 with TRBJ1-3; no reliable D call. V lost 0 bases and J lost 0, with 9 bases in between. CDR1 is LGHNA and CDR2 is YSLEER in the germline V gene. This CDR3 spans 16 amino acids. This chain's CDR3 is CASSQDLGYSGNTIYF. DNA for the CDR3: TGCGCCAGCAGCCAAGATCTCGGGTACTCTGGAAACACCATATATTTT.

The V and J genes are TRBV19 and TRBJ2-3, with D perhaps TRBD2 (6 bases). Germline V gives CDR1 LNHDA, CDR2 SQIVND (reference sequence). This CDR3 spans 14 amino acids. Trimming cost V 7 bases and J 2 bases, with 13 bases left between them. CDR3 sequence (DNA): TGTGCCAGTAAGGAGGGCTCCTACACAGATACGCAGTATTTT. This sequence encodes CASKEGSYTDTQYF. Complete variable domain (other parts from reference TRBV19 and TRBJ2-3): DGGITQSPKYLFRKEGQNVTLSCEQNLNHDAMYWYRQDPGQGLRLIYYSQIVNDFQKGDIAEGYSVSREKKESFPLTVTSAQKNPTAFYLCASKEGSYTDTQYFGPGTRLTVL.

The genes are TRBV7-6 and TRBJ2-7; no definite D call. The CDR3 contains 16 residues. CDR1 and CDR2 (germline): SGHVS, FNYEAQ. V dropped 2 bases and J dropped 6 bases, with 20 bases sitting between them. This CDR3 is CASSLTISPQRGEQYF. CDR3 in DNA: TGTGCCAGCAGCTTAACCATATCGCCGCAAAGAGGCGAGCAGTACTTC.

The chain joins TRBV14 to TRBJ1-2; D might be TRBD1 (6 bases). The germline V and J ends were trimmed by 3 bases and 6 bases, with 14 bases remaining between them. CDR1 and CDR2 (germline): SGHDN, FVKESK. The CDR3 sequence is 14 residues long. The CDR3 spells CASSQITGPHGYTF. The CDR3 DNA is TGTGCCAGCAGCCAGATTACAGGGCCCCATGGCTACACCTTC.

This chain links TRBV6-5 with TRBJ2-3; unclear D gene. The CDR3 length is 16 residues. Germline values: CDR1 MNHEY, CDR2 SVGAGI. Trimming took 2 bases from V and 6 from J, leaving 18 bases between them. DNA for the CDR3: TGTGCCAGCAGTTACCACACTCAATCGAGAGCGGATACGCAGTATTTT. Its protein is CASSYHTQSRADTQYF.